What follows describes a single T cell receptor beta chain. Germline CDR1 is GTSNPN and CDR2 is SVGIG (reference sequence). The V gene end was trimmed by 5 bases and the J gene end by 6 bases; junction bases not matched to a gene: 10. The CDR3 has 14 amino acids. Clones were read by immunoSEQ multiplex PCR, and TCRdb kept only the in-frame ones, dropping some. The data show tens of thousands of clones, over 65% seen once. The data derive from a study of control samples from healthy donors and cancer patients. The receptor's source is a man aged 55 to 69 in good health. Input material: blood. This chain uses TRBV30 with TRBJ1-1; 9 nucleotides align to TRBD1. The CDR3 coding sequence is TGTGCCTGGGTGCCCCGGGACAGGGTTGCTGAAGCTTTCTTT. Protein: CAWVPRDRVAEAFF.